This TCR beta chain was captured by sequencing in a study of CXCR3-negative and CXCR3-positive naive CD8 T cells. Study-level points and caveats: Both naive subsets, CXCR3-negative and CXCR3-positive, displayed similar TRBV-TRBJ usage, unlike memory cells. Naive subsets expressed similar surface CD5; TRB CDR3 features served to infer TCR strength. Against CXCR3-negative naive cells, CXCR3-positive naive cells showed more hydrophobic TRB CDR3s.

This CDR3 contains 15 residues. cDNA libraries for TRB were generated by 5' RACE incorporating UMI labels. TCRdb reworked the 5' RACE reads into one entry per CDR3 protein, no DNA. This sample's table reports 150,000 to 180,000 distinct CDR3 sequences. With regard to this clonotype: Its specificity is not known.

The chain couples TRBV12-3 or TRBV12-4 to TRBJ2-3; the TCRdb D gene call, TRBD2, has no DNA to confirm it. Sequencing input: naive CXCR3+ CD8+ T cells from blood. Subset reported: CD45RO-CCR7+CD27+CD95- naive CD8+ T cells expressing CXCR3 (TNR3+). The sequence was collected from a human donor in good health. Some clones in this sample may be carry-over from other donors' samples. The CDR3 reads CASSPASYPSLTQYF.